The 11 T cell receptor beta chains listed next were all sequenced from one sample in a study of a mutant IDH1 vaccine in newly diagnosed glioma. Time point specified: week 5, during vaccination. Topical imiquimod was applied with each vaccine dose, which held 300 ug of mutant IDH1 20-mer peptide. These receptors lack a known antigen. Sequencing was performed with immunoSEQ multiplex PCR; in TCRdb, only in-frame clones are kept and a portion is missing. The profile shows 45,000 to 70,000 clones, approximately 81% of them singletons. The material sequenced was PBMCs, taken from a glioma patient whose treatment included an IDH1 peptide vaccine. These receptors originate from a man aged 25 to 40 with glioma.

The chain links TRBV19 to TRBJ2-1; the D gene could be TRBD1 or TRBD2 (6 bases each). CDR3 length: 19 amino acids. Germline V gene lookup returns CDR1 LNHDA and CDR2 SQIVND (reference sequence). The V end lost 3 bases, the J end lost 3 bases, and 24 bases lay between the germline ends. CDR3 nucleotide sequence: TGTGCCAGTAGTATTAGAGGGGGGCCCTCGGGCTCTGGCTACAATGAGCAGTTCTTC. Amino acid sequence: CASSIRGGPSGSGYNEQFF. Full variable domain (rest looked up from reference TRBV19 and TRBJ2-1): DGGITQSPKYLFRKEGQNVTLSCEQNLNHDAMYWYRQDPGQGLRLIYYSQIVNDFQKGDIAEGYSVSREKKESFPLTVTSAQKNPTAFYLCASSIRGGPSGSGYNEQFFGPGTRLTVL.

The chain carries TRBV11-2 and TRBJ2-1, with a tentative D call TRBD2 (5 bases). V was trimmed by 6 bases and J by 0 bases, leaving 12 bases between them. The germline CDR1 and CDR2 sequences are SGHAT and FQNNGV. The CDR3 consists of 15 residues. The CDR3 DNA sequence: TGTGCCAGCAGAAGAGGGTATTCCTCCTACAATGAGCAGTTCTTC. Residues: CASRRGYSSYNEQFF.

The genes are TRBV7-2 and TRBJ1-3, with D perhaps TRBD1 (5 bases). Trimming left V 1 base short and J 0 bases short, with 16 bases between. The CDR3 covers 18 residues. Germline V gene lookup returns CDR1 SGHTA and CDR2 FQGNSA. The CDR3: CASSLVGPGASSGNTIYF. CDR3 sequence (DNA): TGTGCCAGCAGCTTAGTGGGGCCCGGGGCCTCCTCTGGAAACACCATATATTTT.

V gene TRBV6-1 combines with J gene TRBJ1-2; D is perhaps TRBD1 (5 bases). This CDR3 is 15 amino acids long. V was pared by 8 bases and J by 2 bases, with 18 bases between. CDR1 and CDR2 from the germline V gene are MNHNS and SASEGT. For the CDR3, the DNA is TGTGCCAGCGTTTGGGGACGGCTACAAAACTATGGCTACACCTTC. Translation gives CASVWGRLQNYGYTF.

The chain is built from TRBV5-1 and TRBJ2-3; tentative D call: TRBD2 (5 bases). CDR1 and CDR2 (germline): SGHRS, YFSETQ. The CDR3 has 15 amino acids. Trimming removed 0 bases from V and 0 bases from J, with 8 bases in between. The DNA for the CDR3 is TGCGCCAGCAGCTTGGGGCGGGCTAGCACAGATACGCAGTATTTT. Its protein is CASSLGRASTDTQYF.

CDR3 in amino acids: CASSLTASEAFF. The CDR3 region has the DNA TGTGCCAGCAGCTTAACGGCTTCTGAAGCTTTCTTT. The chain carries TRBV11-2 and TRBJ1-1; D gene unclear. This CDR3 contains 12 residues. V was clipped by 2 bases and J by 6 bases, with 7 bases between them. Germline assignment: CDR1 SGHAT and CDR2 FQNNGV.

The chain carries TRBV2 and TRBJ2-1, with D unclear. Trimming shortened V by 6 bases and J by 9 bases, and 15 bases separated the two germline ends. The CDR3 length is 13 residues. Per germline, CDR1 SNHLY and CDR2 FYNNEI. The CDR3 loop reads CASRSSQLGEQFF. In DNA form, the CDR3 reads TGTGCCAGCAGAAGTAGCCAGTTAGGTGAGCAGTTCTTC.

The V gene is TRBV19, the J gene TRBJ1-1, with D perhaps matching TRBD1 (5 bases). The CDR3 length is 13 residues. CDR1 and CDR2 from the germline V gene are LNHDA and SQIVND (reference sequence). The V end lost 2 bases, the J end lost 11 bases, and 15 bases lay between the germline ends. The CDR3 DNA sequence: TGTGCCAGTAGTATAAGGGGTCGAACAGCGGCTTTCTTT. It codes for CASSIRGRTAAFF.

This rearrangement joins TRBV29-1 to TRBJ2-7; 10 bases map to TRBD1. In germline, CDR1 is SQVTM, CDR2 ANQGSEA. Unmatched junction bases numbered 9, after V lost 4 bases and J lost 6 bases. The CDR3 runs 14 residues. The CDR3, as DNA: TGCAGCGTTGTTAGCGGACAGGGGGTTGGCGAGCAGTACTTC. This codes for CSVVSGQGVGEQYF.

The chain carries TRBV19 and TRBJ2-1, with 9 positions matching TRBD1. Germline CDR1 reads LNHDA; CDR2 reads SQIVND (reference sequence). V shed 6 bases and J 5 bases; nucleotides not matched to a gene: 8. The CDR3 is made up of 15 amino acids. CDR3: CASRSPGQGDNEQFF. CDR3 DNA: TGTGCCAGTAGGAGTCCGGGACAGGGTGACAATGAGCAGTTCTTC.

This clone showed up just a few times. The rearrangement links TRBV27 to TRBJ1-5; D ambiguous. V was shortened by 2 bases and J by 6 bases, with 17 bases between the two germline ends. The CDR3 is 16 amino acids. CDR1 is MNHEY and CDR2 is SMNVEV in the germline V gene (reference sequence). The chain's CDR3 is CASSLIAAGTGQPQHF. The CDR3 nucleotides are TGTGCCAGCAGTTTAATCGCGGCGGGAACGGGTCAGCCCCAGCATTTT.